This T cell receptor beta chain was sequenced for a study of shared clonotypes between healthy human individuals. Some clones are missing from TCRdb's copy, which holds only in-frame ones; the method was immunoSEQ multiplex PCR. The table includes roughly 300,000 clones, 73% detected once. Germline loops: CDR1 SEHNR, CDR2 FQNEAQ (reference sequence). The CDR3 runs to 15 residues. Germline trimming cut 2 bases from V and 6 bases from J; bases unmatched to any gene: 5. Division of CD4+ cells produced a CD45RA+ naive subset and a CD45RA-negative memory subset. Source material: memory CD4+ T cells sorted from blood. Subset given: CD45RA-negative fraction. This rearrangement joins TRBV7-9 to TRBJ2-1; 9 nucleotides match TRBD2. The source is a man younger than 45 in good health. CDR3 nucleotides: TGTGCCAGCAGCTTAAGCGGGAGGACCTTCAATGAGCAGTTCTTC. Amino acid sequence: CASSLSGRTFNEQFF.